This is a list of T cell receptor beta chains from one sample in a study of CD8 T cells in Susac syndrome. TCRdb itself ran the immunoSEQ multiplex PCR reads through MiXCR, one entry per CDR3 protein. The sample records 200,000 or so distinct CDR3 sequences, about 95% being singletons. Sequenced sample: CD4+ T cells from PBMCs. These receptors were collected from a human donor with multiple sclerosis. CDR3s include the opening cysteine and the closing phenylalanine or tryptophan. Each record gives: clone size, J gene, D gene, CDR3 length, V gene, CDR3 protein, CDR3 DNA. D genes are given only for firm matches. A row's size may be missing; if present it is once, few, many or a size class.

>.|TRBJ2-7|.|14|TRBV7-9
CASSPKEQGYEQYF
TGTGCCAGCAGCCCTAAGGAACAGGGCTACGAGCAGTACTTC
>once|TRBJ1-5|.|15|TRBV5-1
CASSLEGLWDQPQHF
TGCGCCAGCAGCTTAGAAGGGCTTTGGGATCAGCCCCAGCATTTT
>once|TRBJ2-1|.|13|TRBV12-3/TRBV12-4
CATRPSALRKQFF
TGTGCCACCCGACCCAGCGCGCTACGTAAGCAGTTCTTC
>.|TRBJ1-1|TRBD1|13|TRBV7-8
CASSLAEDREAFF
TGTGCCAGCAGCTTAGCGGAGGACAGGGAAGCTTTCTTT
>.|TRBJ2-3|TRBD1|17|TRBV29-1
CSVDGQGAGKWADTQYF
TGCAGCGTTGATGGACAGGGGGCTGGCAAGTGGGCTGATACGCAGTATTTT
>.|TRBJ1-4|.|12|TRBV29-1
CSVSRSNEKLFF
TGCAGCGTTTCCAGGTCTAATGAAAAACTGTTTTTT
>once|TRBJ2-1|TRBD2|13|TRBV7-9
CASRGTSVHEQFF
TGTGCCAGCCGAGGGACTAGCGTACATGAGCAGTTCTTC
>.|TRBJ2-7|.|23|TRBV25-1
CASSESEGAPGDSRYGESYEQYF
TGTGCCAGCAGTGAATCGGAGGGTGCCCCAGGTGACAGCCGATACGGCGAATCCTACGAGCAGTACTTC
>.|TRBJ2-7|TRBD2|15|TRBV27
CASSLFGGGINEQYF
TGTGCCAGCAGTTTATTCGGGGGAGGGATCAACGAGCAGTACTTC
>.|TRBJ2-7|.|17|TRBV30
CAWRPRPRGGRIYEQYF
TGTGCCTGGAGGCCCAGACCTAGGGGAGGTCGGATCTACGAGCAGTACTTC
>.|TRBJ2-7|.|15|TRBV12-3/TRBV12-4
CASSPDPTRGYEQYF
TGTGCCAGCAGTCCAGATCCGACCAGGGGCTACGAGCAGTACTTC